Sequencing of this T cell receptor beta chain was carried out in a study of CD8 T cells in Susac syndrome. RNA in amounts of roughly 0.45 to 1 ug was reverse transcribed with random hexamers. Via MiXCR, TCRdb re-called the immunoSEQ multiplex PCR reads, giving one row per CDR3 protein. This sample has tens of thousands of distinct CDR3 sequences, with approximately 94% found just once. Sequenced material: CD8+ T cells from PBMCs. This sequence originates from a human donor in good health.

The CDR3 DNA follows: TGTGCCAGCAGCGTAGGTGGTCAGGGTGGTGGGGAGCTGTTTTTT. As protein: CASSVGGQGGGELFF. The chain couples TRBV9 to TRBJ2-2; tentatively, D is TRBD1 (5 bases). CDR1 and CDR2 from the germline V gene are SGDLS and YYNGEE. The CDR3 extends over 15 amino acids. Between the trimmed V and J ends, which lost 0 bases and 8 bases, there was a span of 14 bases.